The subject of this entry is one T cell receptor beta chain. These data originate in a study of early T cells in non-severe SARS-CoV-2 infection. TCRdb redid the calling of the 5' RACE reads with MiXCR, one entry per CDR3 protein. The top ten hold 0.7% to 0.9% of the sample, which has roughly 29,000 distinct CDR3 sequences, just under 3% seen once. The sequence was obtained from an adult who was a healthcare worker with PCR-confirmed SARS-CoV-2 infection or an uninfected control (not recorded which). The specimen sequenced was whole blood.

This chain's CDR3 is CASSLAQGPTYGYTF. The CDR3 DNA is TGTGCCAGCAGCTTAGCGCAGGGGCCCACCTATGGCTACACCTTC. The J gene is TRBJ1-2, the V gene TRBV7-9; tentative D call: TRBD1 (6 bases). The CDR3 consists of 15 residues. V gave up 0 bases and J gave up 4 bases, with 12 bases separating them. From germline, CDR1 is SEHNR and CDR2 FQNEAQ (reference sequence).